This TCR beta chain came from a study of cytomegalovirus exposure and HLA in healthy donors. The PCR had 60 Vbeta and 13 Jbeta primers. Only in-frame clones appear in the TCRdb table, and some are missing; sequencing was by immunoSEQ multiplex PCR. The sample holds around 100,000 clones, around two thirds seen once. This CDR3 is built from 16 residues. Germline-derived CDR1 and CDR2 are SGHTA and FQGNSA. Trimming took 5 bases from V and 3 from J, leaving 17 bases between them. The donors comprised healthy bone marrow donors. Study-level points and caveats: HLA-A and HLA-B allele assignments for most subjects were reportedly predicted accurately using TCR beta sequences. In terms of immune exposure information, only CMV serostatus was available.

A few counts support this clone. Its antigen is unidentified. The sequence was obtained from a young man in good health and CMV-seropositive. The J gene is TRBJ2-4, the V gene TRBV7-2; D is possibly TRBD1 (6 bases). The sequenced sample was PBMCs. As DNA, the CDR3 is TGTGCCAGCAGCCGATTTCCCCGGACAGACAAAAACATTCAGTACTTC. Translating it yields CASSRFPRTDKNIQYF.